This TCR beta chain was identified during a study of blood T cell repertoires in COVID-19 (dated by TCRdb to about 2020). Turning to the overall study: The collaborator samples originated in the United States, Italy and Spain and spanned the acute and convalescent phases of COVID-19. Where available, HLA class I and class II types were taken from metadata supplied by the sample provider and were not determined by assay-based typing. The samples were drawn from the first 160 participants of the ongoing ImmuneRACE study and from under 1,500 subjects provided by 6 global collaborators. The repertoires were released in a freely available public database meant as a resource for research on the immune response to SARS-CoV-2. The dataset comprised deeply sampled blood TCRbeta repertoires from subjects exposed to, actively infected with, or recovered from COVID-19. The prospective study material was composed of cDNA or gDNA derived from T cells, B-cell-depleted T cells, or PBMCs. The sample metadata nearly always contained a de-identified subject ID, COVID-19 status, age in years and sex. Broader findings and caveats from the paper: How much clinical and demographic metadata was included differed by source and by participant, and the metadata was provided uncurated.

Each collaborating institution followed its own protocols to collect whole blood in K2EDTA tubes. For TCRbeta analysis, collaborators shipped samples in one of three forms: frozen whole blood, isolated PBMCs, or DNA extracted from either of those sample types. Worth noting for this clone: There is no known antigen for this receptor. Per-nucleotide qualities are absent, and no much larger clonotype sits a single base away.

TCRbeta CDR3 regions were amplified from genomic DNA using the immunoSEQ Assay, a bias-controlled multiplex PCR. Under the source paper's analysis protocol: The number of nucleated cells in each sample was estimated from the amplification of reference gene primers within the assay. Sequence reads were collapsed and filtered to measure the absolute abundance of every unique TCRbeta CDR3 rearrangement. For each sample, productive Simpson clonality was calculated as the square root of Simpson's diversity index over productive rearrangements. TCRdb retrieved this table from immuneACCESS and kept in-frame rearrangements only. Not all clones are present; in checked studies, unresolved V genes account for under half, and no reason is known for the remainder. The DNA gave D and trimming, while V, J and clone size come from that table. The sample contains about 190,000 clones, roughly 82% of them found a single time. About 5% of the sample is taken by the ten largest.

Looking up the germline V gene yields CDR1 SGHRS and CDR2 YFSETQ. The CDR3 runs 17 amino acids, cysteine and phenylalanine included. Only the CDR3 portion is preserved as DNA: 51 bases, with reading frame beginning at the first base. Germline trimming amounts to 3 bases on V and 3 bases on J, with 8 as the count of junction bases outside the gene matches. Recombination joined TRBV5-1 with TRBJ2-1; 11 of the junction bases match TRBD2. Specimen: peripheral blood. The TCR comes from a young woman with acute or convalescent COVID-19. CDR3 sequence: CASSYPTGTSGYNEQFF. The DNA sequence reads TGCGCCAGCAGCTACCCTACCGGGACTAGCGGCTACAATGAGCAGTTCTTC.